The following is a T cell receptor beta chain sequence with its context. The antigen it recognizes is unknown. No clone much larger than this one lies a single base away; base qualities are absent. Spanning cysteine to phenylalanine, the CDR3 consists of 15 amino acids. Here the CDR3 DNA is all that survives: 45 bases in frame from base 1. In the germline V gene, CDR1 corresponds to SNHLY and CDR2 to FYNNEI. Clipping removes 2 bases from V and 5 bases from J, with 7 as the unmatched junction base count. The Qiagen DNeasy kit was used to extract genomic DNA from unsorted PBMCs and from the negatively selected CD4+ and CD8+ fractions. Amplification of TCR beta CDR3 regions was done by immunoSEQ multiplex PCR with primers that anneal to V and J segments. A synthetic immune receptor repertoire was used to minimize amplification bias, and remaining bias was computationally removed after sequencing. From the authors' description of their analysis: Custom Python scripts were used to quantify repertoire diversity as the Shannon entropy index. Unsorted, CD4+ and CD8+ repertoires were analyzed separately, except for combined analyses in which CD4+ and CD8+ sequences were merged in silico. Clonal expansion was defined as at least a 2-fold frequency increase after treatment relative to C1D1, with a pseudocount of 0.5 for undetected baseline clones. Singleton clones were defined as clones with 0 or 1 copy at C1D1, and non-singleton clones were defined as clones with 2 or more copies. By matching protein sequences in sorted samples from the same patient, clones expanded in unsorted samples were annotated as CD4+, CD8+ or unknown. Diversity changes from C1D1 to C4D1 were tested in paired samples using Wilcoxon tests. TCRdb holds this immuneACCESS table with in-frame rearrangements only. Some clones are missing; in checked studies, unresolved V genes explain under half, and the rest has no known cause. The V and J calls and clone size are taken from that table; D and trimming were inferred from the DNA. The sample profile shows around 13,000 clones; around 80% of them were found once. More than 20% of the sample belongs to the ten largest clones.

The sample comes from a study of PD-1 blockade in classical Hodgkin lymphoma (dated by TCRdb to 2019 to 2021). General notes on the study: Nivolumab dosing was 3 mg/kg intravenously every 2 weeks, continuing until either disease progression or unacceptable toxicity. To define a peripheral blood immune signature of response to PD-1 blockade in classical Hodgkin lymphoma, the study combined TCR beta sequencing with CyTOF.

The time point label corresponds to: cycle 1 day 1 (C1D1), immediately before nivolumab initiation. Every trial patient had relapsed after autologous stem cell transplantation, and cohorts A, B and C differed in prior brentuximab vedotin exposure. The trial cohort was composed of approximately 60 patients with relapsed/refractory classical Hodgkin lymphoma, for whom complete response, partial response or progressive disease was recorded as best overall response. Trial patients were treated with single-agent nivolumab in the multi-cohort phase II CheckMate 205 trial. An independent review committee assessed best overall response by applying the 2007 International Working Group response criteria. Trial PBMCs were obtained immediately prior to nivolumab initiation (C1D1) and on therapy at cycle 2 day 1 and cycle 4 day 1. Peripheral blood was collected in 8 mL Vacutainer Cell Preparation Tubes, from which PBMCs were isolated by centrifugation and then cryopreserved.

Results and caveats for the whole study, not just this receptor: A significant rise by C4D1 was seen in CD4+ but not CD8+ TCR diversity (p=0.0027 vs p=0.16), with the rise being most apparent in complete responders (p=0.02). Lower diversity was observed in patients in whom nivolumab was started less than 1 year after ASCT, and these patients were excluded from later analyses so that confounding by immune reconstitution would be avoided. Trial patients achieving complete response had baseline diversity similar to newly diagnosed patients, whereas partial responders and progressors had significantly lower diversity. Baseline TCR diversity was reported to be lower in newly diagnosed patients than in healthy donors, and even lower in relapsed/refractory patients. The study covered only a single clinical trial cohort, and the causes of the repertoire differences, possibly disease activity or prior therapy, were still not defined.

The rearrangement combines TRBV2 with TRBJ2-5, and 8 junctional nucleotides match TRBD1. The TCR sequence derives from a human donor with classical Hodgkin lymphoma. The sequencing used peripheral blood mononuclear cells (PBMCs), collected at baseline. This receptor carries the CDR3 CASSESQGAVETQYF. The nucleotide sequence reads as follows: TGTGCCAGCAGTGAATCCCAGGGGGCGGTGGAGACCCAGTACTTC.